These T cell receptor beta chains were read from a single sample in a study of blood T cell repertoires in COVID-19. The method was immunoSEQ multiplex PCR; TCRdb's version includes in-frame clones alone and lacks a portion of them. The sample has 120,000 to 150,000 clones; more than 75% are singletons. Sample: peripheral blood. The origin of the receptors is a woman between 50 and 59 years old with acute or convalescent COVID-19. Each CDR3 is given with its conserved first and last residue. A D gene is named only where the DNA matches it firmly. Where a row states a size, it is once, few, many or the class of an expanded clone; other rows omit it.

clone_size d_call j_call v_call cdr3_nt cdr3_aa
- TRBD1 TRBJ1-1 TRBV19 TGTGCCAGTAGTATCGACAGGGGGCAAAGGGAAGCTTTCTTT CASSIDRGQREAFF
- - TRBJ2-7 TRBV7-2 TGTGCCAGCAATGACCCGTGGGAGGAGGGCGGTCCCTACGAGCAGTACTTC CASNDPWEEGGPYEQYF
- TRBD2 TRBJ2-1 TRBV3-1/TRBV3-2 TGTGCCAGCAGCCAAGATGCGACTAGCGGGTACAATGAGCAGTTCTTC CASSQDATSGYNEQFF
- TRBD2 TRBJ2-2 TRBV10-3 TGTGCCATCAGTGAGACTAGCGGGCCCGCGAACACCGGGGAGCTGTTTTTT CAISETSGPANTGELFF
- - TRBJ2-6 TRBV25-1 TGTGCCAGCAGTGAAAATATGGGGGCGACGGGGGCCAACGTCCTGACTTTC CASSENMGATGANVLTF
- TRBD1 TRBJ2-1 TRBV3-1/TRBV3-2 TGTGCCAGCAGCCACTGGGGCGGACAGGGGGCGACTGAGCAGTTCTTC CASSHWGGQGATEQFF
many TRBD2 TRBJ2-4 TRBV15 TGTGCCACCAGCACCTCCCCAAGGGAGGGTGGAGGAAACATTCAGTACTTC CATSTSPREGGGNIQYF
- - TRBJ1-2 TRBV6-5 TGTGCCAGCAGTTTACGACAGGAACTTAACTATGGCTACACCTTC CASSLRQELNYGYTF
- - TRBJ2-2 TRBV11-3 TGTGCCAGCAGCCTTCTTACCGGGGAGCTGTTTTTT CASSLLTGELFF
few TRBD2 TRBJ2-2 TRBV6-2/TRBV6-3 TGTGCCAGCAGTACCCCCACCCAAGGGGTAATAGCGGGTCGCACCGGGGAGCTGTTTTTT CASSTPTQGVIAGRTGELFF
- - TRBJ1-6 TRBV21-1 TGTGCCAGCAGCGACCACAGGGGCTGGGCTCCACCCCTCCACTTT CASSDHRGWAPPLHF
- - TRBJ2-2 TRBV27 TGTGCCAGCAGAGCCCTAGCGCCGAACACCGGGGAGCTGTTTTTT CASRALAPNTGELFF
once TRBD2 TRBJ2-5 TRBV18 TGTGCCAGCTCACCAGTGCTAGCGGGGGGGCCACACCAAGAGACCCAGTACTTC CASSPVLAGGPHQETQYF
- - TRBJ2-1 TRBV6-2/TRBV6-3 TGTGCCAGCAGCACCCCGACGGGGAGCTCCTACAATGAGCAGTTCTTC CASSTPTGSSYNEQFF
- - TRBJ1-2 TRBV28 TGTGCCAGCAGCCCACACAGGTCGGAATATGGCTACACCTTC CASSPHRSEYGYTF
- TRBD1 TRBJ1-3 TRBV10-3 TGTGCCATCAGCCTTGGACAGGGAGGAAACACCATATATTTT CAISLGQGGNTIYF
few TRBD2 TRBJ2-3 TRBV19 TGTGCCAGTAGGAGCGGGGTGGATACGCAGTATTTT CASRSGVDTQYF
- TRBD1 TRBJ2-2 TRBV28 TGTGCCAGCAGCTCCGGACAGGGGGGGAACACCGGGGAGCTGTTTTTT CASSSGQGGNTGELFF
- - TRBJ2-1 TRBV7-3 TGTGCCAGCAGCTCGTCTTCGAGCTCCTACAATGAGCAGTTCTTC CASSSSSSSYNEQFF
- TRBD1 TRBJ1-2 TRBV27 TGTGCCAGCAGTCCCGGGGACAGGCGGGCTAACTATGGCTACACCTTC CASSPGDRRANYGYTF
- - TRBJ1-3 TRBV2 TGTGCCAGCAAGGAGGGGCTTTCTGGAAACACCATATATTTT CASKEGLSGNTIYF
- - TRBJ1-1 TRBV7-9 TGTGCCAGCACCGCTCAGGTGAACACTGAAGCTTTCTTT CASTAQVNTEAFF
- TRBD1 TRBJ2-7 TRBV20-1 TGCAGTGCTAGCCGGGACAGCGAGCAGTACTTC CSASRDSEQYF
- TRBD2 TRBJ2-3 TRBV6-5 TGTGCCAGCAGCCAGCGGGGGATAACAGATACGCAGTATTTT CASSQRGITDTQYF
- TRBD1 TRBJ2-7 TRBV4-1 TGCGCCAGCAGCCAAGGGGACAGGGTTCGGGAGCAGTACTTC CASSQGDRVREQYF
once TRBD1 TRBJ1-1 TRBV6-5 TGTGCCAGCAGTTACCAGGGGGACGCTTTCTTT CASSYQGDAFF
- - TRBJ1-4 TRBV9 TGTGCCAGCAGCGTAGCCGGTGATGGTGAAAAACTGTTTTTT CASSVAGDGEKLFF
- - TRBJ1-2 TRBV11-2 TGTGCCAGCAGCTTTGAGGGCTCCTATGGCTACACCTTC CASSFEGSYGYTF
once TRBD1 TRBJ1-2 TRBV7-3 TGTGCCAGCAGCTTAAAAGCCCCCGGGACAGGGGGCAGTAATGGCTACACCTTC CASSLKAPGTGGSNGYTF
few - TRBJ1-5 TRBV2 TGTGCCAGCAGCAGGTCGCGTTATAGCAATCAGCCCCAGCATTTT CASSRSRYSNQPQHF
- - TRBJ2-4 TRBV18 TGTGCCAGCTCACCACAGGGGGACATTCAGTACTTC CASSPQGDIQYF
- - TRBJ1-1 TRBV27 TGTGCCAGCAGTTTGTGGGGCTTCAACACTGAAGCTTTCTTT CASSLWGFNTEAFF
- - TRBJ1-1 TRBV27 TGTGCCAGCAGTTCCCAACAGGGTTCTGAAGCTTTCTTT CASSSQQGSEAFF
- TRBD2 TRBJ2-5 TRBV19 TGTGCCAGTAGTATAGCTACCGGGGGGACTCCAGAGACCCAGTACTTC CASSIATGGTPETQYF
- TRBD2 TRBJ2-1 TRBV7-8 TGTGCCAGCAGCCCCCGGGGGAGGGGTTGGGTCTTC CASSPRGRGWVF
- TRBD1 TRBJ2-7 TRBV29-1 TGCAGCGTTGTAAATAGGGGACAGGGCCACGAGCAGTACTTC CSVVNRGQGHEQYF
- TRBD2 TRBJ2-3 TRBV5-1 TGCGCCAGCTTGGACGGGGGGGCAGCAGATACGCAGTATTTT CASLDGGAADTQYF
once - TRBJ1-1 TRBV20-1 TGCAGTGCTAGTTACGCAGGGGATATGAACACTGAAGCTTTCTTT CSASYAGDMNTEAFF
- - TRBJ2-3 TRBV24-1 TGTGCCACCAGTGACCCGGGTGGGGGGACGCAGTATTTT CATSDPGGGTQYF
- TRBD1 TRBJ1-5 TRBV6-2/TRBV6-3 TGTGCCAGCAGTTTCTCCGGGACAGCCAATCAGCCCCAGCATTTT CASSFSGTANQPQHF
- - TRBJ2-3 TRBV6-2/TRBV6-3 TGTGCCAGCAGTTTCCCATCCACAGATACGCAGTATTTT CASSFPSTDTQYF
few - TRBJ1-6 TRBV18 TGTGCCAGCTCAGTGTATTCAGGCGGGAGCTCCTATAATTCACCCCTCCACTTT CASSVYSGGSSYNSPLHF
- - TRBJ1-1 TRBV24-1 TGTGCCACCAGGGGGGGGCAACCGAACACTGAAGCTTTCTTT CATRGGQPNTEAFF
- - TRBJ1-1 TRBV7-3 TGTGCCAGCAGCTGGCAGGGGAAAACCACTGAAGCTTTCTTT CASSWQGKTTEAFF
- - TRBJ1-5 TRBV28 TGTGCCAGCACCCTATCGGTCGGGGTGTCCGGTCAGCCCCAGCATTTT CASTLSVGVSGQPQHF
- - TRBJ2-3 TRBV7-3 TGTGCCAGCAGCTTGCGGCAGGGGAGCACAGATACGCAGTATTTT CASSLRQGSTDTQYF
- - TRBJ1-1 TRBV6-5 TGTGCCAGCAGGGGGCACTCGAACACTGAAGCTTTCTTT CASRGHSNTEAFF
- - TRBJ2-5 TRBV7-9 TGTGCCAGCAGCCATGGACAGATCCAAGAGACCCAGTACTTC CASSHGQIQETQYF
- - TRBJ2-1 TRBV12-3/TRBV12-4 TGTGCCAGCAGTTTTAGGGGGTACAATGAGCAGTTCTTC CASSFRGYNEQFF
- TRBD2 TRBJ2-7 TRBV4-3 TGCGCCAGCAGCCAAGGACTAGCGGGCTACGAGCAGTACTTC CASSQGLAGYEQYF
- - TRBJ1-5 TRBV6-6 TGTGCCAGCAGTTACTCACAGGGCCATAGCAATCAGCCCCAGCATTTT CASSYSQGHSNQPQHF
- TRBD2 TRBJ2-7 TRBV10-3 TGTGCCATCAGTGAGTTCCCCGGGACTATGTACTTC CAISEFPGTMYF
- - TRBJ2-3 TRBV11-2 TGTGCCAGCAGCTTACAGGGGCTCACCACAGATACGCAGTATTTT CASSLQGLTTDTQYF